The 21 T cell receptor beta chains in this list originate from one sample, sequenced in a study of identical twins. MiXCR was run by TCRdb on the 5' RACE reads, yielding one entry per CDR3 protein. The repertoire holds approximately 190,000 distinct CDR3 sequences, with approximately 15% as singletons. The sample also formed part of further work on T cells expressing NK-cell markers.

The specimen was CD8+ T cells sorted from blood. The source is a woman aged 18-35 years in good health.

The CDR3 DNA follows: TGTGCCAGCAGTCCCGGGACAGGGGGCTGGTACGAGCAGTACTTC. Its translation is CASSPGTGGWYEQYF. The chain joins TRBV5-6 to TRBJ2-7; 12 positions match TRBD1. This CDR3 has 15 residues. Germline loops: CDR1 SGHDT, CDR2 YYEEEE. V trimming: 5 bases; J trimming: 4 bases; junction bases outside the gene matches: 7.

V gene TRBV11-2 combines with J gene TRBJ2-3, with D perhaps assigned TRBD1 or TRBD2 (5 bases each). Trimming cost V 5 bases and J 1 base, with 16 bases left between them. From germline, CDR1 is SGHAT and CDR2 FQNNGV. The CDR3 is made up of 16 amino acids. The CDR3 region is CASSRFGTRGTDTQYF. The CDR3 bases are TGTGCCAGCAGCCGATTCGGGACCCGCGGCACAGATACGCAGTATTTT.

The chain recombines TRBV29-1 with TRBJ1-3; maybe TRBD1 (5 bases). The CDR3 spans 15 residues. In germline, CDR1 is SQVTM, CDR2 ANQGSEA. Trimming took off 3 bases at V and 0 bases at J, with 12 bases between the two ends. CDR3 nucleotide sequence: TGCAGCGTTGACAGCTTGGGGGGCTCTGGAAACACCATATATTTT. Its translation is CSVDSLGGSGNTIYF.

This clonotype was detected only a few times. V gene TRBV6-2 or TRBV6-3 combines with J gene TRBJ2-4; TRBD2 might be the D (6 bases). Germline values: CDR1 MNHEY, CDR2 SVGEGT. This CDR3 region has 22 residues. Trimming removed 2 bases at V and 0 bases at J, with 29 bases between. For the CDR3, the DNA is TGTGCCAGCAGTTACACACCAATCTTCGGACTCACGGACTATTTAGCCAAAAACATTCAGTACTTC. Protein sequence: CASSYTPIFGLTDYLAKNIQYF.

V is TRBV6-5 and J is TRBJ1-1; D remains ambiguous. CDR1 and CDR2 (germline): MNHEY, SVGAGI. The CDR3 spans 17 residues. V was trimmed by 0 bases and J by 1 base, leaving 15 bases between them. The CDR3 nucleotides are TGTGCCAGCAGTTACTCGAAGGTCAGCAGACAGAACACTGAAGCTTTCTTT. This codes for CASSYSKVSRQNTEAFF.

Ten or more counts support this clonotype. The chain couples TRBV12-3 or TRBV12-4 to TRBJ2-7; D is tentatively TRBD1 or TRBD2 (5 bases each). This CDR3 region has 13 residues. The V and J ends lost 2 bases and 6 bases respectively, with 11 bases between them. The DNA of the CDR3 is TGTGCCAGCAGTTTAAGTCCGGGGCTCGAGCAGTACTTC. Amino acid sequence: CASSLSPGLEQYF.

The chain combines TRBV15 with TRBJ2-1, with 12 bases that match TRBD2. The CDR3 has 14 residues. CDR1 and CDR2 from the germline V gene are LNHNV and YYDKDF (reference sequence). V lost 5 bases and J lost 9; bases outside the gene matches: 5. The DNA of the CDR3 is TGTGCCACCAGCCTAGCGGGAGGGCCGGGTGAGCAGTTCTTC. This sequence encodes CATSLAGGPGEQFF.

The chain recombines TRBV19 with TRBJ2-7; no clear D. CDR3 length: 12 amino acids. CDR1 and CDR2 (germline): LNHDA, SQIVND (reference sequence). Trimming removed 3 bases at V and 6 bases at J, with 9 bases between. CDR3 protein: CASSIGGSEQYF. As DNA, the CDR3 is TGTGCCAGTAGTATCGGTGGTTCCGAGCAGTACTTC.

This clonotype came up a few times. The chain links TRBV7-9 to TRBJ2-3; TRBD1 is a possible D gene (6 bases). The CDR3 contains 13 residues. Germline values: CDR1 SEHNR, CDR2 FQNEAQ (reference sequence). The V and J ends lost 7 bases and 6 bases respectively, with 14 bases between them. The CDR3 bases are TGTGCCAGCACTCCCGAGCAGGGGGATACGCAGTATTTT. Protein sequence: CASTPEQGDTQYF. The entire variable domain, with the rest obtained from reference TRBV7-9 and TRBJ2-3, is as follows: DTGVSQNPRHKITKRGQNVTFRCDPISEHNRLYWYRQTLGQGPEFLTYFQNEAQLEKSRLLSDRFSAERPKGSFSTLEIQRTEQGDSAMYLCASTPEQGDTQYFGPGTRLTVL.

This clonotype was counted only a few times. Here the CDR3 reads CASNTQNVPRYEQYF. DNA for the CDR3: TGTGCCAGCAATACACAGAATGTTCCACGCTACGAGCAGTACTTC. J is TRBJ2-7 and V is TRBV6-2 or TRBV6-3; D gene uncertain. V was shortened by 7 bases and J by 3 bases, with 19 bases between the two germline ends. Germline V gene sequence: CDR1 MNHEY, CDR2 SVGEGT. This CDR3 comprises 15 residues.

This chain connects TRBV5-1 to TRBJ1-2; D gene uncertain. Germline assignment: CDR1 SGHRS and CDR2 YFSETQ. Trimming removed 4 bases at V and 3 bases at J, with 19 bases between. This CDR3 region has 16 residues. CDR3 region: CASSELGERNYYGYTF. CDR3 DNA sequence: TGCGCCAGCAGCGAACTCGGGGAGAGAAACTACTATGGCTACACCTTC.

Comments on this clonotype: This may be a read error, as it is one base from a much larger clone. CDR3 nucleotide sequence: TGCAGCGCAAGGGCGGCAGGGAACTGCAATGAGCAGTTCTTC. It encodes CSARAAGNCNEQFF. J is TRBJ2-1 and V is TRBV29-1; maybe TRBD1 (5 bases). The CDR3 runs 14 residues. Germline-derived CDR1 and CDR2 are SQVTM and ANQGSEA. V lost 7 bases, J lost 6 bases, and 19 bases lay in between.

In this sample, this clonotype turned up many times. V gene TRBV29-1 combines with J gene TRBJ2-4; D not resolved. CDR3 size: 16 residues. CDR1 SQVTM and CDR2 ANQGSEA come from the germline V gene. V shed 6 bases and J shed 0 bases, with 18 bases lying between them. The CDR3 sequence: CSVFTATLLAKNIQYF. As DNA, the CDR3 is TGCAGCGTCTTTACAGCAACCCTACTAGCCAAAAACATTCAGTACTTC.

This chain links TRBV7-2 with TRBJ2-3; 9 bases align to TRBD2. The CDR3 covers 16 residues. Germline CDR1 and CDR2: SGHTA and FQGNSA. J was trimmed by 6 bases and V by 3 bases; bases with no gene match: 10. CDR3 in amino acids: CASSFFAGGPSDTQYF. The CDR3 nucleotides are TGTGCCAGCAGCTTTTTCGCGGGAGGGCCGTCGGATACGCAGTATTTT.

This clonotype was picked up a small number of times. V gene TRBV9 combines with J gene TRBJ2-1; unclear D gene. Trimming took off 2 bases at V and 5 bases at J, with 5 bases between the two ends. Germline V gives CDR1 SGDLS, CDR2 YYNGEE. The CDR3 spans 12 residues. The chain's CDR3 is CASSVANNEQFF. CDR3 in DNA: TGTGCCAGCAGCGTCGCTAACAATGAGCAGTTCTTC.

This clonotype was counted a few times. The chain is built from TRBV12-3 or TRBV12-4 and TRBJ2-3; tentative D call: TRBD2 (5 bases). V lost 7 bases, J lost 2 bases, and 13 bases lay in between. This CDR3 has 14 amino acids. The CDR3 nucleotides read TGTGCCAGCAACTTAGCGCAACCCACAGATACGCAGTATTTT. Translated: CASNLAQPTDTQYF.

V is TRBV9 and J is TRBJ2-1; 10 bases match TRBD2. The germline CDR1 and CDR2 sequences are SGDLS and YYNGEE. Trimming took 0 bases from V and 2 from J; bases not matched to a gene: 5. This CDR3 comprises 17 residues. The CDR3 sequence is CASSVAIGLAAYNEQFF. The DNA for the CDR3 is TGTGCCAGCAGCGTAGCTATCGGACTAGCGGCCTACAATGAGCAGTTCTTC.

The chain has TRBV6-2 or TRBV6-3 and TRBJ1-1, with 11 bases matching TRBD1. Germline lookup yields CDR1 MNHEY and CDR2 SVGEGT. Trimming at V came to 0 bases and at J to 4 bases, leaving 1 base not matched to a gene. This CDR3 contains 15 residues. The CDR3 loop is CASSYSGTGGTEAFF. The CDR3 bases are TGTGCCAGCAGTTACTCGGGGACAGGGGGCACTGAAGCTTTCTTT.

This clonotype was counted a few times. The chain recombines TRBV20-1 with TRBJ1-2; 7 nucleotides agree with TRBD1. This CDR3 is 12 amino acids long. Trimming removed 6 bases from V and 8 bases from J; junction bases left unmatched: 9. Germline V gene data show CDR1 as DFQATT and CDR2 as SNEGSKA (reference sequence). The CDR3 spells CSAMQGVGGYTF. The CDR3, as DNA: TGCAGTGCGATGCAGGGGGTCGGGGGCTACACCTTC.

The CDR3 spells CASIGGDTQYF. The CDR3 DNA sequence: TGTGCCAGTATCGGGGGGGATACGCAGTATTTT. The V call is TRBV19, the J call TRBJ2-3; 7 bases agree with TRBD2. Unmatched junction bases numbered 1, after V lost 7 bases and J lost 6 bases. The CDR3 runs to 11 residues. Germline V gives CDR1 LNHDA, CDR2 SQIVND (reference sequence).

V gene TRBV10-2 combines with J gene TRBJ2-1; 9 bases match TRBD1. The CDR3 is made up of 16 amino acids. Germline CDR1 is WSHSY and CDR2 is SAAADI. Unmatched junction bases numbered 7, after V lost 0 bases and J lost 7 bases. The CDR3 loop is CASSESGTGSGNEQFF. The CDR3 coding sequence is TGCGCCAGCAGTGAGTCCGGGACAGGGTCCGGGAATGAGCAGTTCTTC.